This T cell receptor beta chain was sequenced in a study of long-term antiretroviral therapy in people with HIV. At survey level, the immunoSEQ assay was run in its v3.0 version. The repertoire was sequenced with immunoSEQ multiplex PCR; TCRdb's copy has only in-frame clones and lacks some. The data hold tens of thousands of clones, with approximately 91% observed a single time. No fewer than two post-ART and no fewer than one pre-ART PBMC samples existed for each donor. Note on this clone: The target antigen is unknown.

Study conclusions and caveats: Drawn between 2004 and 2017, the blood was possibly obtained under older ART regimens. Clonal expansions arising prior to ART prevailed in the repertoire at every time point. HIV repertoires spanned narrower CDR3 length ranges than controls.

V lost 2 bases, J lost 1 base, and 2 bases lay in between. Germline V gene lookup returns CDR1 SGHAT and CDR2 FQDESV (reference sequence). The CDR3 loop spans 12 amino acids. The rearrangement joins TRBV11-1 to TRBJ1-1; D gene unclear. The TCR sequence derives from a young man with HIV. The sample in question was unsorted PBMCs, obtained 3.1 years after starting antiretroviral therapy. CDR3 loop: CASSLTNTEAFF. DNA of the CDR3: TGTGCCAGCAGCTTAACGAACACTGAAGCTTTCTTT.